This entry describes one T cell receptor (beta chain). The CDR3 consists of 15 residues. The germline V gene has CDR1 SGHTS and CDR2 YDEGEE. V was trimmed by 4 bases and J by 10 bases, leaving 21 bases between them. One Seattle source followed patients from active infection through their disease course. This specimen comes from a study of blood T cell repertoires in COVID-19. Authors' data handling: Reference gene primer amplification gave estimated nucleated cell counts. Assay used: immunoSEQ multiplex PCR; TCRdb lists only in-frame clones, some missing. V, J and clone size derive from that table, while D and trimming were established from the DNA sequence. The sample comprises about 300,000 clones, roughly 80% of which are singletons, and over 1.3% rests with the top ten.

The rearrangement uses TRBV5-8 and TRBJ2-1; maybe TRBD2 (8 bases). The TCR originated in a human donor with COVID-19, enrolled during active disease. The donor label of this sample is uncertain. The sequenced material came from peripheral blood. The CDR3 sequence: CASSHRGSGVIEQFF. CDR3 bases: TGTGCCAGCAGCCACAGGGGTAGCGGGGTTATAGAGCAGTTCTTC. The full variable domain, completed using reference TRBV5-8 and TRBJ2-1, is EAGVTQSPTHLIKTRGQQATLRCSPISGHTSVYWYQQALGLGLQFLLWYDEGEERNRGNFPPRFSGRQFPNYSSELNVNALELEDSALYLCASSHRGSGVIEQFFGPGTRLTVL.